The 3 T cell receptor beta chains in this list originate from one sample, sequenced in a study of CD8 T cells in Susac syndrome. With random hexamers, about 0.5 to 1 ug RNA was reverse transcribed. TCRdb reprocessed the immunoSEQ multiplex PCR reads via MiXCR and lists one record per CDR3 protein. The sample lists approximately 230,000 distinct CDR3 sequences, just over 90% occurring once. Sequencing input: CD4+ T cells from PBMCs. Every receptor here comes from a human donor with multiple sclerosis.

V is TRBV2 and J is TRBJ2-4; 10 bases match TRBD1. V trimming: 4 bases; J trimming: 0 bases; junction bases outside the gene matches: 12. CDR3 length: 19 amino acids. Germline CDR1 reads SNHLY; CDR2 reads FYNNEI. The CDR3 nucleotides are TGTGCCAGCAGTGTACGCCGGGACAGGGGCCCACTAGCCAAAAACATTCAGTACTTC. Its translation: CASSVRRDRGPLAKNIQYF.

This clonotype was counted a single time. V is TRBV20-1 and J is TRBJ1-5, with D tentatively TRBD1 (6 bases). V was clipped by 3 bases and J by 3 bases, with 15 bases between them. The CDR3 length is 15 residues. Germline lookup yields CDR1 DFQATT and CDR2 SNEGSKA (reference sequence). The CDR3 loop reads CSASDQGYSNQPQHF. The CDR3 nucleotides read TGCAGTGCTAGCGACCAGGGGTACTCCAATCAGCCCCAGCATTTT.

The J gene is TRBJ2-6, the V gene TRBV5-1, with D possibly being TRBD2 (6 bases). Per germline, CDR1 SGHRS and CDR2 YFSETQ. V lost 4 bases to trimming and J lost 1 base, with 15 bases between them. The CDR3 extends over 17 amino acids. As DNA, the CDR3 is TGCGCCAGCAGCAGAACAACGGGGGTGTCTGGGGCCAACGTCCTGACTTTC. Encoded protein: CASSRTTGVSGANVLTF.